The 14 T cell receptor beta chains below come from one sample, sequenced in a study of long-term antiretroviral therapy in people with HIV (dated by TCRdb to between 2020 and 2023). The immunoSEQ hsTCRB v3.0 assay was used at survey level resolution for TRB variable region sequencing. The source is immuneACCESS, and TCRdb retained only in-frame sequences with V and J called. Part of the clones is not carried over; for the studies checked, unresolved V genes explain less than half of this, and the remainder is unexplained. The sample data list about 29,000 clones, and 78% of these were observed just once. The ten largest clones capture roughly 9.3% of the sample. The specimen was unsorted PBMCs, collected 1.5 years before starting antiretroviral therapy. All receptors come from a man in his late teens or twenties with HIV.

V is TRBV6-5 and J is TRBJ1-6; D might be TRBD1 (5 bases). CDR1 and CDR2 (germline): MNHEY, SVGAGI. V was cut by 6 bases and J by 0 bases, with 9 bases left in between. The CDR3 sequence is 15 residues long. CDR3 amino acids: CASRGASSYNSPLHF. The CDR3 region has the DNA TGTGCCAGCAGAGGGGCCAGCTCCTATAATTCACCCCTCCACTTT.

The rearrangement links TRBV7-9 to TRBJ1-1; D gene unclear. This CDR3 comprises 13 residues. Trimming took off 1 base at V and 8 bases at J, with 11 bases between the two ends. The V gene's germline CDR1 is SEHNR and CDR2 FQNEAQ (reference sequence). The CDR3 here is CASSLGRAVEAFF. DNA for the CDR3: TGTGCCAGCAGCTTAGGTAGGGCTGTGGAAGCTTTCTTT.

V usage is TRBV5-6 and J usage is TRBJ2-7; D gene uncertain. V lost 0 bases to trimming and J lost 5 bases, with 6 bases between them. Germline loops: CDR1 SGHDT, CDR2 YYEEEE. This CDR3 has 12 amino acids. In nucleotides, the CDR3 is TGTGCCAGCAGCTTGGTGGGGAACGAGCAGTACTTC. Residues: CASSLVGNEQYF.

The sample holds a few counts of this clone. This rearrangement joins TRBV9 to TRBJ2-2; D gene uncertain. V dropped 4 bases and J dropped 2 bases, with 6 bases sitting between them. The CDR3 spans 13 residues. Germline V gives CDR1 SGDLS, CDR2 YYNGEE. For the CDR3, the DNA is TGTGCCAGCAGCACAGTTAACACCGGGGAGCTGTTTTTT. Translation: CASSTVNTGELFF.

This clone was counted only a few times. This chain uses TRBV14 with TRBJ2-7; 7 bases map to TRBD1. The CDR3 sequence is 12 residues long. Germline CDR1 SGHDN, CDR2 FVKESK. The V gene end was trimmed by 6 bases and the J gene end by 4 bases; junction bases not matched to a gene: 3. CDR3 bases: TGTGCCAGCAGGGGACAGACGTACGAGCAGTACTTC. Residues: CASRGQTYEQYF.

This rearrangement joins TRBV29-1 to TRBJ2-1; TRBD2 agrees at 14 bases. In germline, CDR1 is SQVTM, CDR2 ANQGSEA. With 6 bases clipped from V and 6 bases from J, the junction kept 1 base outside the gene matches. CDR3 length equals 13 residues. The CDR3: CSVGLAGANEQFF. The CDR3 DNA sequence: TGCAGCGTGGGACTAGCGGGAGCCAATGAGCAGTTCTTC.

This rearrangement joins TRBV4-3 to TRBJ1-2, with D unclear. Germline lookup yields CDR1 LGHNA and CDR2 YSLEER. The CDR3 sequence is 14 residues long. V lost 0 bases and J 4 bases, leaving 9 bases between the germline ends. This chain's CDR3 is CASSQEVGSYGYTF. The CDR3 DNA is TGCGCCAGCAGCCAAGAGGTGGGAAGCTATGGCTACACCTTC.

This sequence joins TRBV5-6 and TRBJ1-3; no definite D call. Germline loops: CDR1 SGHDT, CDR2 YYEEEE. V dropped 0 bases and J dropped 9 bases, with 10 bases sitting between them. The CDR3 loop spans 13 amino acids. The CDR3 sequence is CASSLGASGTIYF. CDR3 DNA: TGTGCCAGCAGCTTGGGGGCGAGCGGCACCATATATTTT.

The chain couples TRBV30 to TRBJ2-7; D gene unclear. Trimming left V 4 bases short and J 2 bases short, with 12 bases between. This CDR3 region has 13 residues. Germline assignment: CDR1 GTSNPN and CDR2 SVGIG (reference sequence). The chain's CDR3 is CAWIRADAYEQYF. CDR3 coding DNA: TGTGCCTGGATACGTGCGGACGCCTACGAGCAGTACTTC.

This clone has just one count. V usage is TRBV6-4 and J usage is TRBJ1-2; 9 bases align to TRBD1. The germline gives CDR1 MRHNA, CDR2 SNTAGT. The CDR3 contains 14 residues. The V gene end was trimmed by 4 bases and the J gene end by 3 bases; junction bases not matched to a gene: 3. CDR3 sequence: CASSGRDRDYGYTF. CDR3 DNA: TGTGCCAGCAGTGGTCGGGACAGGGACTATGGCTACACCTTC.

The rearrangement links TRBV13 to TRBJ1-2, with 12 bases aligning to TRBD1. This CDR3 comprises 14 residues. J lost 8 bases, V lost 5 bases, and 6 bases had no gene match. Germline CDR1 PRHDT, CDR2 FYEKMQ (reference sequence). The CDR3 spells CASSTGQGASGYTF. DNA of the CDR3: TGTGCCAGCAGCACGGGACAGGGGGCGAGCGGCTACACCTTC. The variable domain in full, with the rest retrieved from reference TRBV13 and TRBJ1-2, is AAGVIQSPRHLIKEKRETATLKCYPIPRHDTVYWYQQGPGQDPQFLISFYEKMQSDKGSIPDRFSAQQFSDYHSELNMSSLELGDSALYFCASSTGQGASGYTFGSGTRLTVV.

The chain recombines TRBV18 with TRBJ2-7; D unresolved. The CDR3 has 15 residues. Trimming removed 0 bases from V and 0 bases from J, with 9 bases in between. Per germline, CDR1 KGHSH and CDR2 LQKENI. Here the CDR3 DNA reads TGTGCCAGCTCACCACCGGGAACCTCCTCCTACGAGCAGTACTTC. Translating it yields CASSPPGTSSYEQYF. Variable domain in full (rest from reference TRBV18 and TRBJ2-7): NAGVMQNPRHLVRRRGQEARLRCSPMKGHSHVYWYRQLPEEGLKFMVYLQKENIIDESGMPKERFSAEFPKEGPSILRIQQVVRGDSAAYFCASSPPGTSSYEQYFGPGTRLTVT.

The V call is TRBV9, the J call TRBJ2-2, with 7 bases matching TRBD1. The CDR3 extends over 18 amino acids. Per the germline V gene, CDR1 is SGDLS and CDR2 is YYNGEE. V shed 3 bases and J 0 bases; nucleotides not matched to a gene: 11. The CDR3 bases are TGTGCCAGCAGCGCTAGTAGGAGACAGGGAACGAACACCGGGGAGCTGTTTTTT. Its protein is CASSASRRQGTNTGELFF.

The CDR3 region is CASSSPRTSGFDEQFF. In DNA form, the CDR3 reads TGTGCCAGCAGCTCCCCCCGGACTAGCGGGTTCGATGAGCAGTTCTTC. This chain connects TRBV7-3 to TRBJ2-1; TRBD2 agrees at 11 bases. Germline CDR1 is SGHTA and CDR2 is FQGTGA. The J segment lost 8 bases and the V segment lost 4 bases, leaving 10 bases of the junction unmatched. This CDR3 comprises 16 residues.